This entry is about one T cell receptor beta chain. This clone was seen a single time. The antigen this receptor binds is unknown. Base qualities are missing; no much larger clone stands one base away. Whole blood was collected in K2EDTA tubes by collaborating institutions according to the institutions' own protocols. Collaborator samples were shipped for TCRbeta analysis as frozen whole blood, isolated PBMCs, or DNA extracted from either sample type. This sample was included in a study of blood T cell repertoires in COVID-19 (dated by TCRdb to the early 2020s). For the study in its entirety: Samples from collaborators originated in the United States, Italy and Spain and spanned both the acute and convalescent phases of COVID-19. The material from the prospective study consisted of cDNA or gDNA derived from T cells, B-cell-depleted T cells, or PBMCs. The dataset comprised deeply sampled blood TCRbeta repertoires from subjects exposed to, actively infected with, or recovered from COVID-19. A freely available public database, intended as a resource for researchers studying the immune response to SARS-CoV-2, is where the repertoires were released. The samples were drawn from the first 160 participants of the ongoing ImmuneRACE study and from 1,200 or so subjects provided by 6 global collaborators. The sample metadata nearly always contained a de-identified subject ID, COVID-19 status, age in years and sex. HLA class I and class II types, where available, came from metadata supplied by the sample provider rather than from assay-based typing. Here is what the overall study found, with its caveats: The amount of clinical and demographic metadata varied by source and participant and was provided uncurated.

TCRbeta CDR3 regions were amplified from genomic DNA by means of the immunoSEQ Assay, a bias-controlled multiplex PCR. As for the authors' bioinformatics: The number of nucleated cells in each sample was estimated from the amplification of reference gene primers within the assay. Sequence reads were collapsed and filtered to measure the absolute abundance of every unique TCRbeta CDR3 rearrangement. For each sample, productive Simpson clonality was calculated as the square root of Simpson's diversity index across productive rearrangements. TCRdb provides this immuneACCESS table in a form limited to in-frame rearrangements. Some clones are lacking; in checked studies, under half of them reflect an unresolved V gene, and why the rest are absent is not known. V and J calls and clone size are those listed in that table; D and trimming were worked out from the DNA. This sample holds 90,000 to 110,000 clones; 80% to 85% were observed only once. The ten biggest clones cover 15% of the sample.

Counted from cysteine to phenylalanine, this CDR3 has 16 amino acids. The only DNA kept is the CDR3, 48 bases in frame from the first base. CDR1 is given as MGHDK and CDR2 as SYGVNS, both from the germline V gene. V and J are truncated by 1 base and 9 bases respectively, leaving an intervening sequence of 19 bases. Sequenced material: peripheral blood. The chain links TRBV25-1 with TRBJ2-1; the D region possibly corresponds to TRBD1 (7 bases align). The receptor's source is a woman of 80 years or more with acute or convalescent COVID-19. The CDR3 protein is CASSESVRGTRSEQFF. The bases are TGTGCCAGCAGTGAATCCGTCAGGGGGACTCGGAGTGAGCAGTTCTTC.